This record covers a single T cell receptor (beta chain). As yet, its antigen is unknown. 60 Vbeta and 13 Jbeta primers were used in PCR. The data were produced by immunoSEQ multiplex PCR, yet TCRdb's version contains in-frame clones alone and is incomplete. Of 150,000 to 200,000 clones in the sample, roughly 70% were seen once. The CDR3 is 15 amino acids. Germline V gene lookup returns CDR1 SGDLS and CDR2 YYNGEE. V lost 1 base to trimming and J lost 1 base; unmatched junction nucleotides: 3. This entry is derived from a study of cytomegalovirus exposure and HLA in healthy donors. Points from the study as a whole: Analyzed later, association rates of TCRs varied across HLA loci, with DRB1 most and HLA-C fewest. With further analysis later on, most CMV-associated TCR beta chains appeared HLA-restricted.

This TCR was sampled from a girl aged 5 to 17 in good health and CMV-seronegative. V gene TRBV9 combines with J gene TRBJ1-1; 8 nucleotides match TRBD1. The sample taken for sequencing was PBMCs. CDR3 sequence (DNA): TGTGCCAGCAGCGTAACAGGGGGGGCGAACACTGAAGCTTTCTTT. Translating gives CASSVTGGANTEAFF.